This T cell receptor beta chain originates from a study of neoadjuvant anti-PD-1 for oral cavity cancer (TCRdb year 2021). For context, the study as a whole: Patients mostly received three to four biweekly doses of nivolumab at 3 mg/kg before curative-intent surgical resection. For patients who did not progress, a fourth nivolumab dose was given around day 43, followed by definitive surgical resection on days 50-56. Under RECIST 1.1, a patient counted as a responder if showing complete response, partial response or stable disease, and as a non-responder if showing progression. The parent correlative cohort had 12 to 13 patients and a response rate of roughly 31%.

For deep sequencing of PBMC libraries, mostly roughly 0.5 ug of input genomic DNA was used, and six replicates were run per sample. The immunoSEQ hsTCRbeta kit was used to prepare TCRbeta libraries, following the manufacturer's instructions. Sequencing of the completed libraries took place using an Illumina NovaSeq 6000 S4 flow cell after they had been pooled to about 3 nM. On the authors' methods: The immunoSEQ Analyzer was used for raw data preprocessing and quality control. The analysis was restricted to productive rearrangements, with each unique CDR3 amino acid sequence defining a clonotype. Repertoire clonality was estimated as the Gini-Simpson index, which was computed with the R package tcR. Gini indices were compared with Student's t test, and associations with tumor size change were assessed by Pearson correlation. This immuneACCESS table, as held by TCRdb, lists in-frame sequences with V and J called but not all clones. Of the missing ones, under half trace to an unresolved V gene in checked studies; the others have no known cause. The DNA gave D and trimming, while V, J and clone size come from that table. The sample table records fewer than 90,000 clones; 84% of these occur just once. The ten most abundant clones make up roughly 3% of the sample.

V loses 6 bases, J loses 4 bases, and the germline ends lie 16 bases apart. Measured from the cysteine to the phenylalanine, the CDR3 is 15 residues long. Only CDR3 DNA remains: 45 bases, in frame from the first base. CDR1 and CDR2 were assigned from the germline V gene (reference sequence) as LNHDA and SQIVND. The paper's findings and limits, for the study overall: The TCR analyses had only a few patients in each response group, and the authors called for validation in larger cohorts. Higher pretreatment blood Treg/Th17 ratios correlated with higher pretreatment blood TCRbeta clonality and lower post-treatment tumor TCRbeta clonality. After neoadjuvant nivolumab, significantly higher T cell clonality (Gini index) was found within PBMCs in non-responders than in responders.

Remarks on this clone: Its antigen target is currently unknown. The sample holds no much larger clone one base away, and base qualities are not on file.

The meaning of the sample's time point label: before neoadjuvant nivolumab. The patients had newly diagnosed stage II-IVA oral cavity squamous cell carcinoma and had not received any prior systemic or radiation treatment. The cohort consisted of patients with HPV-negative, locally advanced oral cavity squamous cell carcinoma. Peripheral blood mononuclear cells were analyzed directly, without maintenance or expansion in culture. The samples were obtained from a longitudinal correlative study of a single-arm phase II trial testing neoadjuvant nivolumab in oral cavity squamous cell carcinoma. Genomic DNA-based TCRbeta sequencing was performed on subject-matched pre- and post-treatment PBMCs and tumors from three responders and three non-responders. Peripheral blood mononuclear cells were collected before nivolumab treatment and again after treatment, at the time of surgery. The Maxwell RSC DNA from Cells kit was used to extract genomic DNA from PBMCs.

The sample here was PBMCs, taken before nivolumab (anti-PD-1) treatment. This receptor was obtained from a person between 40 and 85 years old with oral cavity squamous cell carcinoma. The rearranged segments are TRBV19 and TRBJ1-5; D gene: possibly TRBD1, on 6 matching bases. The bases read TGTGCCAGTAGATTATCCGGACAGAGTAATCAGCCCCAGCATTTT. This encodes CASRLSGQSNQPQHF.